One T cell receptor (beta chain) is described in this entry. Antigen unknown. The junction shows a germline mismatch at one end, possibly a read error. TCRdb reanalysed the 5' RACE reads using MiXCR and keeps one entry per CDR3 protein. The sample has nearly 350,000 distinct CDR3 sequences, around 8.1% seen once; the top ten hold about 16%. This record belongs to a study of T cells after yellow fever vaccination. For the study at large: Fractions with few cells were prepared using SMART-Seq v4 Ultra Low Input.

CDR3 length: 14 amino acids. From germline, CDR1 is SGHRS and CDR2 YFSETQ. Overall study findings and caveats: At around 95% for CD4 and 88% for CD8, most primary-vaccination clones showed up again after the booster.

The TCR comes from a man aged 18 to 29 who received the YFV17D yellow fever vaccine. The V and J genes are TRBV5-1 and TRBJ2-5; D possibly uses TRBD1 or TRBD2 (5 bases each). The sample consisted of PBMCs, taken about 41 days after the first yellow fever vaccination. Written as DNA, the CDR3 is TGCGCCAGCAGCTTAGGACACGCCGTCGGGACCCGGTACTTC. This gives the protein CASSLGHAVGTRYF.